This T cell receptor (beta chain) was recorded in a study of blood T cell repertoires in COVID-19. Overall study context: Both acute and convalescent COVID-19 samples were obtained from the United States, Italy and Spain.

Clones were read by immunoSEQ multiplex PCR, and TCRdb kept only the in-frame ones, dropping some. The top ten clones hold approximately 9.4% of a sample with fewer than 350,000 clones, approximately 86% of them seen once. Seattle-derived patients entered the study during active infection and were followed longitudinally. The V gene's germline CDR1 is LGHDT and CDR2 YNNKEL (reference sequence). Unmatched junction bases numbered 3, after V lost 4 bases and J lost 6 bases. There are 14 residues in the CDR3. The gene calls are TRBV3-1 (or the pseudogene TRBV3-2) and TRBJ2-3, with TRBD2 identical over 11 bases. The source of this sequence is a man aged 30-40 years with COVID-19, enrolled during active disease. Specimen: peripheral blood. Here the CDR3 reads CASSPRLAGDTQYF. CDR3 bases: TGTGCCAGCAGCCCCCGACTAGCGGGGGATACGCAGTATTTT.